Sequencing of this TCR beta chain was carried out in a study of tumor and adjacent non-tumor tissue in lung cancer. The template was RNA from unsorted bulk tissue. CDR3 length equals 13 residues. Deletions cut 3 bases from V and 4 bases from J, with 12 bases between. Germline-derived CDR1 and CDR2 are SQVTM and ANQGSEA. Three rounds of nested PCR, following a modified ARM-PCR protocol, produced the TCRbeta library. Via MiXCR, TCRdb re-called the multiplex PCR reads, giving one row per CDR3 protein. The repertoire includes 89,000 or so distinct CDR3 sequences, roughly 62% of them detected once, and over 12% sits in the top ten.

J is TRBJ1-1 and V is TRBV29-1; D may be TRBD1 (5 bases). This receptor was identified in a man in his 70s with non-small cell lung cancer. The sequencing sample was made of lung tumor tissue. CDR3 residues: CSVDGAGTTEAFF. CDR3 coding DNA: TGCAGCGTTGATGGTGCAGGGACCACTGAAGCTTTCTTT. The full variable domain, rest sourced from reference TRBV29-1 and TRBJ1-1, is SAVISQKPSRDICQRGTSLTIQCQVDSQVTMMFWYRQQPGQSLTLIATANQGSEATYESGFVIDKFPISRPNLTFSTLTVSNMSPEDSSIYLCSVDGAGTTEAFFGQGTRLTVV.